The TCR beta chain under discussion was sequenced for a study of CD8+ T cells in alopecia areata. Whole-study findings and limits: Greater clonality was observed in lesional scalp samples, especially alopecia totalis/universalis, versus normal scalp. Scalp samples also yield sequences of resident alphabeta T cells from normal skin.

To note about this clone: Its cognate antigen is unknown.

Looked up from germline, CDR1 is MDHEN and CDR2 is SYDVKM. Trimming took off 3 bases at V and 7 bases at J, with 2 bases between the two ends. This CDR3 is 10 amino acids long. PBMCs provided sorted CD4+ and CD8+ T cells. Reverse transcribed after extraction, RNA yielded cDNA as the sequencing template. Sequencing was performed with immunoSEQ multiplex PCR; in TCRdb, only in-frame clones are kept and a portion is missing. The data show approximately 98,000 clones, with 59% seen just once and 20% to 25% held by the top ten. This sequence was found in a human donor in good health. Source material: CD8+ T cells sorted from blood. V usage is TRBV28 and J usage is TRBJ2-3, with D unresolved. CDR3 sequence (DNA): TGTGCCAGCAGTTTTAATACGCAGTATTTT. Protein sequence: CASSFNTQYF. The whole variable domain, remainder taken from reference TRBV28 and TRBJ2-3, is DVKVTQSSRYLVKRTGEKVFLECVQDMDHENMFWYRQDPGLGLRLIYFSYDVKMKEKGDIPEGYSVSREKKERFSLILESASTNQTSMYLCASSFNTQYFGPGTRLTVL.